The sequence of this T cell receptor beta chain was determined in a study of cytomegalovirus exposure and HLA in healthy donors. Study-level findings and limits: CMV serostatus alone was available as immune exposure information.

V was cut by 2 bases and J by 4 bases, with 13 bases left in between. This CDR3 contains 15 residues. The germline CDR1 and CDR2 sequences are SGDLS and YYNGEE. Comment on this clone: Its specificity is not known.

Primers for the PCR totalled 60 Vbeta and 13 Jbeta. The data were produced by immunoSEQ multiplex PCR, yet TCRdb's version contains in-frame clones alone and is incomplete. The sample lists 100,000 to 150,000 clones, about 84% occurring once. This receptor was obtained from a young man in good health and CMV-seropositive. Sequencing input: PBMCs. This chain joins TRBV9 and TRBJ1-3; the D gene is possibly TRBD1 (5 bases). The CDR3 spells CASSVSGLEGNTIYF. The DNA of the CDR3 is TGTGCCAGCAGCGTCTCAGGGTTGGAGGGAAACACCATATATTTT.